These T cell receptor beta chains were read from a single sample in a study of T cell repertoires in ileal Crohn's disease. Assay: immunoSEQ multiplex PCR; the TCRdb copy retains only in-frame clones and omits some. This sample has about 11,000 clones; over 75% occur once, and the top ten carry more than 8%. The sample consisted of ileal tissue. The receptors were sampled from an adult with Crohn's disease. The CDR3 runs from the conserved cysteine through the conserved F or W. Fields, in order: V gene, D gene, clone size, J gene, CDR3 DNA, CDR3 protein. The D gene is left open where the match is weak. Size values are once, few and many counts, or a class for expanded clones, and some rows have none.

>TRBV19|-|few|TRBJ1-5
TGTGCCAGTAGGCCTCCGGTCAGCAATCAGCCCCAGCATTTT
CASRPPVSNQPQHF
>TRBV5-1|-|few|TRBJ2-5
TGCGCCAGCAGCCCACAGGTTAGGGAGACCCAGTACTTC
CASSPQVRETQYF
>TRBV28|TRBD1|few|TRBJ1-5
TGTGCCAGCAGCCCTCCAGACAGGGGGGATCAGCCCCAGCATTTT
CASSPPDRGDQPQHF
>TRBV5-1|TRBD2|once|TRBJ2-2
TGCGCCAGCAGTAAGGGACTATCAGTGAACACCGGGGAGCTGTTTTTT
CASSKGLSVNTGELFF
>TRBV30|-|-|TRBJ1-3
TGTGCCTGGAGTATGAATTGGGGAAACACCATATATTTT
CAWSMNWGNTIYF
>TRBV5-6|TRBD1|-|TRBJ2-2
TGTGCCAGCAGCCCCCGGACAGGGACGAACACCGGGGAGCTGTTTTTT
CASSPRTGTNTGELFF
>TRBV7-2|TRBD1|-|TRBJ2-1
TGTGCCAGCAGCTTGGAAGGGGGCCATGAGCAGTTCTTC
CASSLEGGHEQFF
>TRBV7-3|-|-|TRBJ2-2
TGTGCCAGCAGCCTTCAGCTAGGGACGGGGGAGCTGTTTTTT
CASSLQLGTGELFF
>TRBV11-2|TRBD2|-|TRBJ2-3
TGTGCCAGCAGCTTAGGGATAGCGGGAGGGACCACAGATACGCAGTATTTT
CASSLGIAGGTTDTQYF
>TRBV7-6|-|once|TRBJ2-1
TGTGCCAGCAGCTTATACTCTGGGCTGCCAGGGAATGAGCAGTTCTTC
CASSLYSGLPGNEQFF
>TRBV21-1|-|-|TRBJ1-1
TGTGCCAGCAGCAAAGGTCGGGAAGTGCGGGGTGAAGCTTTCTTT
CASSKGREVRGEAFF
>TRBV18|-|-|TRBJ2-1
TGTGCCAGTCTGGAGGGCAATGAGCAGTTCTTC
CASLEGNEQFF
>TRBV2|TRBD2|-|TRBJ2-1
TGTGCCAGCTGGGAGGGGTCTAGCGGGAACAATGAGCAGTTCTTC
CASWEGSSGNNEQFF
>TRBV18|TRBD2|-|TRBJ2-1
TGTGCCAGCTCACCGTTAACTAGCGGGAGTTCCTACAATGAGCAGTTCTTC
CASSPLTSGSSYNEQFF
>TRBV19|-|once|TRBJ1-1
TGTGCCAGTACCTCATTGAGGGGCACTGAAGCTTTCTTT
CASTSLRGTEAFF
>TRBV30|-|-|TRBJ1-3
TGTGCGTTCCGGGACAATGGCTCTGGAAACACCATATATTTT
CAFRDNGSGNTIYF
>TRBV5-1|-|-|TRBJ1-3
TGCGCCAGCAGCCCGGGGGTTGAAAACACCATATATTTT
CASSPGVENTIYF
>TRBV5-3|-|-|TRBJ1-6
TGTGCCAGAAGCTTGGGAGAATGGGGGGAAAAGGGTAGGAGGTCACCCCTCCACTTT
CARSLGEWGEKGRRSPLHF
>TRBV5-5|-|medium-sized|TRBJ1-1
TGTGCCAGCAGCGAAGGGAATGAAGCTTTCTTT
CASSEGNEAFF
>TRBV6-1|TRBD1|-|TRBJ1-2
TGTGCCAGCAGTGAAGTAAGGGGGCTCTCCACCTTC
CASSEVRGLSTF